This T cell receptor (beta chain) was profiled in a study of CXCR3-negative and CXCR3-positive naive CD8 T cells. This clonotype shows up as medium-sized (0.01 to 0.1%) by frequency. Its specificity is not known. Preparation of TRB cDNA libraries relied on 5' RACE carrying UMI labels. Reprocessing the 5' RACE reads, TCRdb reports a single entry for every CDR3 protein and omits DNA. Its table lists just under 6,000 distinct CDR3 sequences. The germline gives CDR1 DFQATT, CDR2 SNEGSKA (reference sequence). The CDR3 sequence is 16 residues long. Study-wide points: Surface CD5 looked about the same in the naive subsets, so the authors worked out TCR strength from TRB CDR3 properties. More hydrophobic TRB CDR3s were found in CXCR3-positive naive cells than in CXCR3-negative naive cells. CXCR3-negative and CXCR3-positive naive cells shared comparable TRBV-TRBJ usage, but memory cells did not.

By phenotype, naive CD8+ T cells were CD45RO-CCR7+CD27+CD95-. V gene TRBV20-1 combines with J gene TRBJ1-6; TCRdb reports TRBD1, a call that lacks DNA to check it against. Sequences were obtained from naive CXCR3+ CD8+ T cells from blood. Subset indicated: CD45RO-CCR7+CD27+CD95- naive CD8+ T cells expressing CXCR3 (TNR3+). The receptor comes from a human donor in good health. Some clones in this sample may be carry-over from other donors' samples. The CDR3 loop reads CSAAPLRGRRDSPLHF.